The next 4 T cell receptor beta chains were all read from a single sample in a study of cytotoxic CD8 clonotypes in ibrutinib-treated CLL (dated by TCRdb to the early 2020s). Libraries were made using the immunoSEQ multiplex PCR assay. The table comes from immuneACCESS by way of TCRdb, which keeps in-frame sequences with V and J called. Part of the clones is missing from these tables; in studies checked, under half for an unresolved V gene and the rest for unknown reasons. The sample table contains about 86,000 clones; only one count was recorded for 86% of them. The ten biggest clones cover under 7% of the sample. Sequencing was performed on PBMCs, taken before ibrutinib treatment. Source of these receptors: a human donor with chronic lymphocytic leukemia.

The CDR3 DNA sequence: TGCGCCAGCAGCTATTTGATGGAACAGGGGGCGGTTGGCTACACCTTC. Translation: CASSYLMEQGAVGYTF. V gene TRBV5-1 combines with J gene TRBJ1-2; the match to TRBD1 covers 9 bases. Trimming removed 3 bases from V and 7 bases from J; junction bases left unmatched: 13. The CDR3 runs 16 residues. CDR1 is SGHRS and CDR2 is YFSETQ in the germline V gene.

This rearrangement joins TRBV28 to TRBJ1-4; no reliable D call. This CDR3 spans 14 amino acids. The ends were cut back, 3 bases at V and 4 bases at J, with 9 bases in the middle. The germline CDR1 and CDR2 sequences are MDHEN and SYDVKM. The CDR3 DNA is TGTGCCAGCAGTTTTTATTCGCGTAATGAAAAACTGTTTTTT. This codes for CASSFYSRNEKLFF.

Comment on this clone: The same CDR3 arises from other DNA sequences in this sample as well. The chain combines TRBV19 with TRBJ1-5; 9 positions agree with TRBD1. J was trimmed by 2 bases and V by 5 bases; bases with no gene match: 4. Germline loops: CDR1 LNHDA, CDR2 SQIVND (reference sequence). This CDR3 contains 15 residues. The CDR3 DNA sequence: TGTGCCAGTAGTCCGGACAGGGGCGGCAATCAGCCCCAGCATTTT. Protein product: CASSPDRGGNQPQHF.

The genes are TRBV4-1 and TRBJ2-7; the D gene is possibly TRBD2 (5 bases). Germline loops: CDR1 MGHRA, CDR2 YSYEKL. V lost 3 bases, J lost 7 bases, and 13 bases lay in between. CDR3 size: 13 residues. This CDR3 reads CASSHVGLQEQYF. CDR3 bases: TGCGCCAGCAGCCATGTTGGACTCCAGGAGCAGTACTTC.